A single TCR beta chain is shown here with its context. Its specificity is not known. This CDR3 spans 16 amino acids. V was clipped by 2 bases and J by 2 bases; unmatched bases: 5. Germline V lookup: CDR1 SEHNR, CDR2 FQNEAQ (reference sequence). PCR was performed using 60 Vbeta and 13 Jbeta primers. The data were produced by immunoSEQ multiplex PCR, yet TCRdb's version contains in-frame clones alone and is incomplete. The sample includes more than 200,000 clones, around 76% of them seen just once. This entry comes from a study of cytomegalovirus exposure and HLA in healthy donors. Unrecorded immune exposures were likely, despite nominal health at sampling. Study-level findings and limits: Associated with cytomegalovirus, according to the listing, were around 160 TCR beta chains. In vitro checks showed that three CMV-associated chains really do target CMV antigens.

The receptor comes from a man in his forties in good health and CMV-seropositive. Sequencing was carried out using PBMCs. The rearrangement joins TRBV7-9 to TRBJ2-3; 9 bases fit TRBD2. The CDR3 DNA is TGTGCCAGCAGCTTAAATAGCGGGGGATTCACAGATACGCAGTATTTT. Translation gives CASSLNSGGFTDTQYF. Together with reference TRBV7-9 and TRBJ2-3, the CDR3 gives the full variable domain: DTGVSQNPRHKITKRGQNVTFRCDPISEHNRLYWYRQTLGQGPEFLTYFQNEAQLEKSRLLSDRFSAERPKGSFSTLEIQRTEQGDSAMYLCASSLNSGGFTDTQYFGPGTRLTVL.